The 12 T cell receptor beta chains given below trace back to one sample, sequenced in a study of T-cell memory formation after mild COVID-19. TCRdb recomputed calls from the 5' RACE reads with MiXCR, one row per CDR3 protein. The table records around 340,000 distinct CDR3 sequences, roughly an eighth of them present only once. The sample comprised PBMCs or a T cell subset sorted from them (not recorded which). These receptors all stem from a man in his late teens or twenties who had mild COVID-19 (a few samples of this study predate the infection). Cell type and time point are not known.

The rearrangement joins TRBV7-9 to TRBJ1-2; D not certain. This CDR3 is built from 14 residues. The V and J ends lost 2 bases and 4 bases respectively, with 11 bases between them. The V gene's germline CDR1 is SEHNR and CDR2 FQNEAQ (reference sequence). The chain's CDR3 is CASSLPVGRYGYTF. Here the CDR3 DNA reads TGTGCCAGCAGCTTACCGGTGGGCCGCTATGGCTACACCTTC.

The chain is built from TRBV7-2 and TRBJ2-2; D is tentatively TRBD1 or TRBD2 (6 bases each). The V end was cut by 5 bases, the J end by 2 bases, with 12 bases between. CDR3 size: 15 residues. Looked up from germline, CDR1 is SGHTA and CDR2 is FQGNSA. The CDR3 coding sequence is TGTGCCAGCAGCATAAGGGGGGTCAACACCGGGGAGCTGTTTTTT. It encodes CASSIRGVNTGELFF. Full variable domain (outside the CDR3, taken from reference TRBV7-2 and TRBJ2-2): GAGVSQSPSNKVTEKGKDVELRCDPISGHTALYWYRQSLGQGLEFLIYFQGNSAPDKSGLPSDRFSAERTGGSVSTLTIQRTQQEDSAVYLCASSIRGVNTGELFFGEGSRLTVL.

V gene TRBV6-2 or TRBV6-3 combines with J gene TRBJ2-2; tentatively, D is TRBD1 (6 bases). The CDR3 loop spans 14 amino acids. The germline V gene has CDR1 MNHEY and CDR2 SVGEGT. Trimming cost V 2 bases and J 4 bases, with 8 bases left between them. The CDR3: CASSYAQGTGELFF. CDR3 sequence (DNA): TGTGCCAGCAGTTACGCACAGGGCACCGGGGAGCTGTTTTTT.

In its sample, this clonotype was seen a few times. This chain links TRBV7-3 with TRBJ1-6; D remains unclear. The CDR3 length is 14 residues. Trimming removed 4 bases from V and 7 bases from J, with 11 bases in between. CDR1 SGHTA and CDR2 FQGTGA come from the germline V gene. CDR3 nucleotide sequence: TGTGCCAGCAGCTACGACGGTTTCAATTCACCCCTCCACTTT. Protein product: CASSYDGFNSPLHF.

The rearrangement uses TRBV19 and TRBJ1-1, with D possibly TRBD1 on 5 matching bases. The CDR3 is 14 amino acids. Germline loops: CDR1 LNHDA, CDR2 SQIVND (reference sequence). Trimming removed 5 bases at V and 5 bases at J, with 15 bases between. The CDR3 DNA follows: TGTGCCAGTAGTTTGTTGCCAGGGTATACTGAAGCTTTCTTT. Translation gives CASSLLPGYTEAFF.

This chain links TRBV5-1 with TRBJ1-2; D is undetermined. There are 13 residues in the CDR3. V was cut by 0 bases and J by 8 bases, with 11 bases left in between. CDR1 and CDR2 (germline): SGHRS, YFSETQ. CDR3: CASSLDLGEGYTF. Written as DNA, the CDR3 is TGCGCCAGCAGCTTGGATCTTGGGGAAGGCTACACCTTC.

This clonotype was observed many times. This sequence joins TRBV5-1 and TRBJ2-7; D is unresolved. CDR1 and CDR2 (germline): SGHRS, YFSETQ. CDR3 length equals 12 residues. Trimming removed 0 bases from V and 3 bases from J, with 4 bases in between. The CDR3 reads CASSLDYYEQYF. The CDR3 DNA sequence: TGCGCCAGCAGCTTGGACTACTACGAGCAGTACTTC.

This clonotype was seen only a few times. CDR3 sequence: CASSSPRTRTDTQYF. The DNA of the CDR3 is TGTGCCAGCAGTTCCCCCCGGACTCGCACAGATACGCAGTATTTT. This chain uses TRBV28 with TRBJ2-3; D possibly corresponds to TRBD2 (5 bases). Looked up from germline, CDR1 is MDHEN and CDR2 is SYDVKM. This CDR3 comprises 15 residues. Trimming cost V 4 bases and J 1 base, with 12 bases left between them.

The chain couples TRBV12-3 or TRBV12-4 to TRBJ2-3, with a weak D call TRBD2 (6 bases). The CDR3 is 15 residues long. V was pared by 3 bases and J by 4 bases, with 14 bases between. The CDR3 protein is CASSLASWRADTQYF. CDR3 sequence (DNA): TGTGCCAGCAGTTTGGCTAGCTGGAGGGCAGATACGCAGTATTTT.

This clonotype has a handful of counts. The chain carries TRBV7-6 and TRBJ2-3; D is undetermined. Germline CDR1 is SGHVS and CDR2 is FNYEAQ. This CDR3 region has 14 residues. V was cut by 2 bases and J by 2 bases, with 8 bases left in between. The DNA for the CDR3 is TGTGCCAGCAGCTTATATGGGGACACAGATACGCAGTATTTT. It yields the protein CASSLYGDTDTQYF. The full variable domain, completed using reference TRBV7-6 and TRBJ2-3, is GAGVSQSPRYKVTKRGQDVALRCDPISGHVSLYWYRQALGQGPEFLTYFNYEAQQDKSGLPNDRFSAERPEGSISTLTIQRTEQRDSAMYRCASSLYGDTDTQYFGPGTRLTVL.

This clonotype has just one count. The chain joins TRBV6-5 to TRBJ1-2; D unclear. V lost 6 bases to trimming and J lost 2 bases, with 13 bases between them. CDR3 length: 14 residues. In germline, CDR1 is MNHEY, CDR2 SVGAGI. CDR3 sequence: CASRRGPANYGYTF. CDR3 nucleotides: TGTGCCAGCAGACGAGGTCCAGCAAACTATGGCTACACCTTC.

This clonotype was seen ten or more times. The CDR3 DNA sequence: TGTGCCAGCAGCATGGGACAGATTAGCAATCAGCCCCAGCATTTT. Residues: CASSMGQISNQPQHF. The chain combines TRBV5-6 with TRBJ1-5; 7 bases fit TRBD1. The J segment lost 0 bases and the V segment lost 4 bases, leaving 4 bases of the junction unmatched. Per germline, CDR1 SGHDT and CDR2 YYEEEE. CDR3 length: 15 amino acids.